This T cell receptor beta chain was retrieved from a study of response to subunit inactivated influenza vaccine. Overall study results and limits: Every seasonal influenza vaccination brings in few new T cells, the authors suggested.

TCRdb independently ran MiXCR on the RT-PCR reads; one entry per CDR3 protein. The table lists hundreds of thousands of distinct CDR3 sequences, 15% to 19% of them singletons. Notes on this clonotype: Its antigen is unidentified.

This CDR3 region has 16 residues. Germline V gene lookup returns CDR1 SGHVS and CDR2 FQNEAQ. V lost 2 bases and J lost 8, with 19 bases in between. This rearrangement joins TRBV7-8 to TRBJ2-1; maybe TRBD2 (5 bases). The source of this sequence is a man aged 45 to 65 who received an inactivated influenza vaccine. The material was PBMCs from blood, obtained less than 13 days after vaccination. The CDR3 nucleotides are TGTGCCAGCAGCTTATGGTCCAGCGGAAGATATGATGAGCAGTTCTTC. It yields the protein CASSLWSSGRYDEQFF.